The clone carrying this TCR beta chain was detected only a few times. In TCRdb, the RT-PCR reads were re-called with MiXCR into one record per CDR3 protein. The sample records 650,000 to 800,000 distinct CDR3 sequences, approximately 15% being singletons. Looked up from germline, CDR1 is SGHTA and CDR2 is FQGNSA. There are 14 residues in the CDR3. Deletions cut 2 bases from V and 7 bases from J, with 15 bases between. This rearrangement joins TRBV7-2 to TRBJ2-7; TRBD2 is a possible D gene (6 bases). Sequenced input: memory CD4+ T cells from blood. The source is a female donor in good health, serving as a healthy control. The CDR3 region is CASSLPGLNQEQYF. The CDR3 bases are TGTGCCAGCAGCTTACCGGGACTGAACCAGGAGCAGTACTTC.